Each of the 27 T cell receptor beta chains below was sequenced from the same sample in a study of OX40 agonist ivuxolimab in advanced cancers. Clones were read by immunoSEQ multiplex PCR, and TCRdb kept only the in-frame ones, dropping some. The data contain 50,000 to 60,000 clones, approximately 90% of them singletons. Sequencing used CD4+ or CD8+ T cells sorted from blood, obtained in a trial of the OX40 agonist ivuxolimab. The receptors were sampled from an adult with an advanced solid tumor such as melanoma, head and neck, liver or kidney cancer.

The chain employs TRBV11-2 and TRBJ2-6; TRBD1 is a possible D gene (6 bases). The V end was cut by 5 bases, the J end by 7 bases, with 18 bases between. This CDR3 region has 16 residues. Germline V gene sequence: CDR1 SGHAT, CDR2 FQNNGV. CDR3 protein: CASSRGQGWVANVLTF. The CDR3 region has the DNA TGTGCCAGCAGCAGGGGCCAGGGGTGGGTAGCCAACGTCCTGACTTTC.

CDR3 nucleotide sequence: TGTGCCAGCAGTTTTGTACCAGGGGACACTGAAGCTTTCTTT. Translated, it gives CASSFVPGDTEAFF. The chain couples TRBV28 to TRBJ1-1, with a weak D call TRBD1 (6 bases). The CDR3 has 14 amino acids. From germline, CDR1 is MDHEN and CDR2 SYDVKM. V lost 3 bases and J lost 3, with 11 bases in between. Complete variable domain (other parts from reference TRBV28 and TRBJ1-1): DVKVTQSSRYLVKRTGEKVFLECVQDMDHENMFWYRQDPGLGLRLIYFSYDVKMKEKGDIPEGYSVSREKKERFSLILESASTNQTSMYLCASSFVPGDTEAFFGQGTRLTVV.

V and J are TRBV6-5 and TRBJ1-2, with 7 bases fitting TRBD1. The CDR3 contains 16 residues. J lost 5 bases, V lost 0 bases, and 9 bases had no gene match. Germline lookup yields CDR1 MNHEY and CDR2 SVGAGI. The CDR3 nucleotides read TGTGCCAGCAGTTACTCGAGTGGACAGGCGGGATATGGCTACACCTTC. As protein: CASSYSSGQAGYGYTF.

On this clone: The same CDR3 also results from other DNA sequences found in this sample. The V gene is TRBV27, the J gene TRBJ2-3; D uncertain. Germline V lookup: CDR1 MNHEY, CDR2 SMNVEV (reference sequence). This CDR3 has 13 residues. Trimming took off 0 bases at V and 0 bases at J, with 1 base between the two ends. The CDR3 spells CASSLSSTDTQYF. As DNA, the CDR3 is TGTGCCAGCAGTTTATCAAGCACAGATACGCAGTATTTT.

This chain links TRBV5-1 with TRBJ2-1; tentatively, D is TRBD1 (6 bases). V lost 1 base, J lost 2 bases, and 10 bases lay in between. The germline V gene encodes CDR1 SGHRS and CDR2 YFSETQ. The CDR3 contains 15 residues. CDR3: CASSLSDSPYNEQFF. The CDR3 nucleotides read TGCGCCAGCAGCTTGTCGGACAGCCCCTACAATGAGCAGTTCTTC.

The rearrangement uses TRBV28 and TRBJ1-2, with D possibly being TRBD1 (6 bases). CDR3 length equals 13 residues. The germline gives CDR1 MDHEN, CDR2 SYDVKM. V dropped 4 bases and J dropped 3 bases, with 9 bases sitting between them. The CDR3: CASSSDRYYGYTF. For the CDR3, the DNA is TGTGCCAGCAGTTCCGACAGGTACTATGGCTACACCTTC.

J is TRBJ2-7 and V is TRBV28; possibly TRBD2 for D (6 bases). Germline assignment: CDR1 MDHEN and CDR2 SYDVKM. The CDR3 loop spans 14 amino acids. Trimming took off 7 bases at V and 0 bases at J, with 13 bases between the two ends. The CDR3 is CASKLRGISYEQYF. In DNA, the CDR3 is TGTGCCAGCAAACTTCGGGGGATCTCCTACGAGCAGTACTTC.

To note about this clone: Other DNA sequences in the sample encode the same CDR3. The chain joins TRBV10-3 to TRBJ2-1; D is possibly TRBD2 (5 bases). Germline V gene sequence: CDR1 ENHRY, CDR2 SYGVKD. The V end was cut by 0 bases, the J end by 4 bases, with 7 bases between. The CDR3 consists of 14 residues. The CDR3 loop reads CAISESAGYNEQFF. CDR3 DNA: TGTGCCATCAGTGAGTCGGCGGGTTACAATGAGCAGTTCTTC.

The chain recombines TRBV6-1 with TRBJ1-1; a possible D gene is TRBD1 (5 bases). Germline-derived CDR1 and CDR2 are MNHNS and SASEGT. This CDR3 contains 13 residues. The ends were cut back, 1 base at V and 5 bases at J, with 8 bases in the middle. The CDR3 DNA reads TGTGCCAGCAGTGAAGGGGGGTGGACTGAAGCTTTCTTT. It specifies CASSEGGWTEAFF.

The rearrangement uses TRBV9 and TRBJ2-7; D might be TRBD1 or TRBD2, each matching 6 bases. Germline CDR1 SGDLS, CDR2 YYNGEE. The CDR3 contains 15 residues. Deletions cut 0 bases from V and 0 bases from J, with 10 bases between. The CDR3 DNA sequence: TGTGCCAGCAGCGTAGAGGGGGGACGCTCCTACGAGCAGTACTTC. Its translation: CASSVEGGRSYEQYF.

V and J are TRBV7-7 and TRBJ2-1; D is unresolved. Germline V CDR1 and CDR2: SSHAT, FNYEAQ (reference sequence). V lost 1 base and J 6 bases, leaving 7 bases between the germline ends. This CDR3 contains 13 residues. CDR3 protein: CASSLGGRNEQFF. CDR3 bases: TGTGCCAGCAGCTTAGGAGGCCGCAATGAGCAGTTCTTC.

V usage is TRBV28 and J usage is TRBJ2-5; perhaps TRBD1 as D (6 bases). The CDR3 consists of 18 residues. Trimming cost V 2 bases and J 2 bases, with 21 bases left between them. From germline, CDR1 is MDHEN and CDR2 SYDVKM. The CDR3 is CASSLRQGNIPEQETQYF. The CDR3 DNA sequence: TGTGCCAGCAGTTTACGGCAGGGGAATATCCCTGAACAAGAGACCCAGTACTTC.

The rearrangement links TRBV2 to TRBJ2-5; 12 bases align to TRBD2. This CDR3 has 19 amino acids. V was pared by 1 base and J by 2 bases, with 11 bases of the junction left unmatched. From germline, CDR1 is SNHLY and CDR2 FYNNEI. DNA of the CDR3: TGTGCCAGCAGTGAAGATGAGTCTAGCGGGGGGGCGGGACAAGAGACCCAGTACTTC. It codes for CASSEDESSGGAGQETQYF.

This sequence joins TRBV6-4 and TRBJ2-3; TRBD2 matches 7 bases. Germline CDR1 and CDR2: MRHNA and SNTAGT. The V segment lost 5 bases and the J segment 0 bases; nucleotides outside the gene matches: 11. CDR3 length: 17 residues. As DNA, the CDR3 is TGTGCCAGCAGTTGGCTAGCGGTTGATATGAGCACAGATACGCAGTATTTT. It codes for CASSWLAVDMSTDTQYF.

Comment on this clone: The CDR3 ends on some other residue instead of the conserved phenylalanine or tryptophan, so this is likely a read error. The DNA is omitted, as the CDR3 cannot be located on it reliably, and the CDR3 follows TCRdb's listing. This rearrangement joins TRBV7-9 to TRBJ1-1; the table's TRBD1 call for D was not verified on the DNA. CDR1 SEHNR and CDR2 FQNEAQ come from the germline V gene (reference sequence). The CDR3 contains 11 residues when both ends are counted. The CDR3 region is CASSFQGALDS.

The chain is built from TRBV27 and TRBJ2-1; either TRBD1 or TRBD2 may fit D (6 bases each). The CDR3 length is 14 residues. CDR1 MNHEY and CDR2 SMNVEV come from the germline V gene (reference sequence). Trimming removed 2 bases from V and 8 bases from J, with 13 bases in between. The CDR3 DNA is TGTGCCAGCAGTTTAGGGGGGCACGGCGATGAGCAGTTCTTC. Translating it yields CASSLGGHGDEQFF.

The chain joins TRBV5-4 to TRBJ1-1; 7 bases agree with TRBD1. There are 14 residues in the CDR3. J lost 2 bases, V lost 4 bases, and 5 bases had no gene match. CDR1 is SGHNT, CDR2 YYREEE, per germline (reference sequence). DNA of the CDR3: TGTGCCAGCAGCGCGACAGGGATTAACACTGAAGCTTTCTTT. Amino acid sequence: CASSATGINTEAFF.

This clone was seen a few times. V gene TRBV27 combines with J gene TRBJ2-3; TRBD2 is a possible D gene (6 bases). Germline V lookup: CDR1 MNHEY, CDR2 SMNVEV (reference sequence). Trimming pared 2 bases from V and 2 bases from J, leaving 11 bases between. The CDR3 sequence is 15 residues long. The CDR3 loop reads CASSLTGTYTDTQYF. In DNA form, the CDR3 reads TGTGCCAGCAGTTTAACGGGGACTTACACAGATACGCAGTATTTT.

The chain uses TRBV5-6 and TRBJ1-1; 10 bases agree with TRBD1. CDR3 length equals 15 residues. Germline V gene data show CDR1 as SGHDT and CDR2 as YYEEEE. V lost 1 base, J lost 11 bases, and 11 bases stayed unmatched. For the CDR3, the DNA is TGTGCCAGCAGCTTGATGACAGGGGGCCCGGAAGGGGCTTTCTTT. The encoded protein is CASSLMTGGPEGAFF.

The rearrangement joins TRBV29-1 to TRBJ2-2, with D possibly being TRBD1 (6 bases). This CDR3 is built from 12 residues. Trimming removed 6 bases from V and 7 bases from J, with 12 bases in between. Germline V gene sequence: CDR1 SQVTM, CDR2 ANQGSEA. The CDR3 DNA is TGCAGCGTGCACAGGGAAAGCGGGGAGCTGTTTTTT. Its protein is CSVHRESGELFF.

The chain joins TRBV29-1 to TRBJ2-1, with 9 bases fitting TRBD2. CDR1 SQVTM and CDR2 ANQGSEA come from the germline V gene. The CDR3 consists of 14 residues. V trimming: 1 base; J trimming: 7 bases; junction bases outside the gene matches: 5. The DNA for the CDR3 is TGCAGCGTTGAAGGCGGGGGGGGTACGAATGAGCAGTTCTTC. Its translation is CSVEGGGGTNEQFF.

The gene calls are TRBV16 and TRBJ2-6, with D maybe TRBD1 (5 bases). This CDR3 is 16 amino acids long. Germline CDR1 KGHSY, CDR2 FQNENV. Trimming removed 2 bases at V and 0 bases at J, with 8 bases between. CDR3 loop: CASSQRQPSGANVLTF. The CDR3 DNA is TGTGCCAGCAGCCAAAGACAGCCCTCTGGGGCCAACGTCCTGACTTTC.

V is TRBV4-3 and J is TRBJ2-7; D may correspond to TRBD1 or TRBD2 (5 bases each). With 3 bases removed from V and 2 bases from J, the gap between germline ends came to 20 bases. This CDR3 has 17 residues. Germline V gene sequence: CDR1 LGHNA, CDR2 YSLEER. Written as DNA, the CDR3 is TGCGCCAGCAGCCAGGGGCGGTTGATGGCGGGCACCTACGAGCAGTACTTC. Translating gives CASSQGRLMAGTYEQYF.

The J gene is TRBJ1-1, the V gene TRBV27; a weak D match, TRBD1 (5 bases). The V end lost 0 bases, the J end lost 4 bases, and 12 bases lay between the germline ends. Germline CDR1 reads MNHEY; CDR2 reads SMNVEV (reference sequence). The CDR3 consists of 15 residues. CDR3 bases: TGTGCCAGCAGTTTATCTGCAGGGTTGATCACTGAAGCTTTCTTT. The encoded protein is CASSLSAGLITEAFF.

As DNA, the CDR3 is TGTGCCGCCAGGGGGGCAGATACGCAGTATTTT. Its protein is CAARGADTQYF. The genes are TRBV6-5 and TRBJ2-3; perhaps TRBD1 as D (7 bases). CDR3 length: 11 residues. Germline CDR1 reads MNHEY; CDR2 reads SVGAGI. V gave up 11 bases and J gave up 4 bases, with 10 bases separating them.

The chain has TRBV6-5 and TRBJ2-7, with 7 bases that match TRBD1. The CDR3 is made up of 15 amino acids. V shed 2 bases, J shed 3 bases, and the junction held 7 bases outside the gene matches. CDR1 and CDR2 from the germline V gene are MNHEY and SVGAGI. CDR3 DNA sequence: TGTGCCAGCAGTTACCTACTACAGGGGTTCTACGAGCAGTACTTC. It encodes CASSYLLQGFYEQYF.

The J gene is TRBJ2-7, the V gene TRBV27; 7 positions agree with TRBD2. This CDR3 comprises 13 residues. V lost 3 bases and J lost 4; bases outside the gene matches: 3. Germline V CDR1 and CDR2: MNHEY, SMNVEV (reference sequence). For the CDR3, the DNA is TGTGCCAGCAGTTTCCTTAGCGGGTACGAGCAGTACTTC. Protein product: CASSFLSGYEQYF.